Following are 9 T cell receptor beta chains from one sample sequenced in a study of blood T cell repertoires in COVID-19. Sequencing used immunoSEQ multiplex PCR; TCRdb keeps in-frame clones, though not all of them. The sample includes 180,000 or so clones, approximately 79% of them seen just once. The specimen was peripheral blood. These receptors came from a man aged 45-60 years who had recovered from COVID-19.

The chain links TRBV6-4 to TRBJ2-3, with 7 bases lining up with TRBD2. CDR1 and CDR2 (germline): MRHNA, SNTAGT. CDR3 length: 13 amino acids. V dropped 6 bases and J dropped 6; count of bases not matched to a gene: 6. The CDR3 sequence: CASRGGSGDTQYF. As DNA, the CDR3 is TGTGCCAGCAGGGGGGGGAGCGGTGATACGCAGTATTTT.

With regard to this clone: An end of the junction differs from the germline gene, which may be a read error. The chain carries TRBV29-1 and TRBJ2-7; unclear D gene. The CDR3 covers 14 residues. CDR1 SQVTM and CDR2 ANQGSEA come from the germline V gene. The DNA of the CDR3 is TGCAGCGTAGAAGGGTCACGCGACTCCTACGAGCAGTACTTC. Translation: CSVEGSRDSYEQYF.

The genes are TRBV5-1 and TRBJ1-1; no reliable D call. V lost 2 bases, J lost 4 bases, and 15 bases lay in between. CDR3 length equals 15 residues. Germline assignment: CDR1 SGHRS and CDR2 YFSETQ. CDR3 sequence reads: CASSFGSGGTTEAFF. In DNA, the CDR3 is TGCGCCAGCAGCTTTGGAAGTGGAGGAACCACTGAAGCTTTCTTT.

This clone was seen a few times. The rearrangement links TRBV14 to TRBJ2-1, with 12 bases fitting TRBD2. The CDR3 consists of 16 residues. Germline CDR1 SGHDN, CDR2 FVKESK. J gave up 7 bases and V 4 bases, and 8 bases lay outside the gene matches. CDR3 DNA sequence: TGTGCCAGCAGCCTACTAGCGGGAGGCTTTAAGAATGAGCAGTTCTTC. Its protein product is CASSLLAGGFKNEQFF.

The chain employs TRBV12-3 or TRBV12-4 and TRBJ2-1; 7 bases are shared with TRBD2. This CDR3 spans 13 amino acids. V gave up 4 bases and J gave up 8 bases; unmatched junction bases: 5. The CDR3 DNA is TGTGCCAGCAGTTGGGGAGGGAACCATGAGCAGTTCTTC. Translating gives CASSWGGNHEQFF.

The chain couples TRBV7-2 to TRBJ2-7, with D hard to call. V was pared by 5 bases and J by 0 bases, with 11 bases between. CDR3 size: 14 residues. The germline V gene has CDR1 SGHTA and CDR2 FQGNSA. The CDR3 DNA sequence: TGTGCCAGCAGCCCCCAACAGAGCTCCTACGAGCAGTACTTC. It encodes CASSPQQSSYEQYF.

The rearrangement joins TRBV12-3 or TRBV12-4 to TRBJ1-1; D not resolved. The CDR3 has 11 amino acids. Trimming pared 3 bases from V and 6 bases from J, leaving 5 bases between. The CDR3 sequence is CASSFGAEAFF. The CDR3 coding sequence is TGTGCCAGCAGTTTCGGGGCTGAAGCTTTCTTT.

The gene calls are TRBV9 and TRBJ2-1; TRBD2 aligns across 13 bases. The germline V gene has CDR1 SGDLS and CDR2 YYNGEE. Trimming at V came to 4 bases and at J to 12 bases, leaving 10 bases not matched to a gene. This CDR3 region has 15 residues. CDR3 sequence reads: CASSQAGTSGTRQFF. The CDR3 DNA is TGTGCCAGCAGCCAAGCTGGGACTAGCGGGACTAGGCAGTTCTTC. The full variable domain, completed using reference TRBV9 and TRBJ2-1, is DSGVTQTPKHLITATGQRVTLRCSPRSGDLSVYWYQQSLDQGLQFLIQYYNGEERAKGNILERFSAQQFPDLHSELNLSSLELGDSALYFCASSQAGTSGTRQFFGPGTRLTVL.

The chain carries TRBV5-1 and TRBJ2-7; D may be TRBD1 (5 bases). The V and J ends lost 3 bases and 2 bases respectively, with 21 bases between them. The length of the CDR3 is 17 residues. Germline CDR1 is SGHRS and CDR2 is YFSETQ. This CDR3 is CASSSKLTGGVTYEQYF. The CDR3 coding sequence is TGCGCCAGCAGCTCTAAACTAACAGGTGGAGTTACCTACGAGCAGTACTTC. The full variable domain, rest sourced from reference TRBV5-1 and TRBJ2-7, is KAGVTQTPRYLIKTRGQQVTLSCSPISGHRSVSWYQQTPGQGLQFLFEYFSETQRNKGNFPGRFSGRQFSNSRSEMNVSTLELGDSALYLCASSSKLTGGVTYEQYFGPGTRLTVT.